Sequencing of this T cell receptor (beta chain) was carried out in a study of cytomegalovirus exposure and HLA in healthy donors. Researchers ran the PCR with 60 Vbeta and 13 Jbeta primers. This table comes from immunoSEQ multiplex PCR, and its TCRdb copy is limited to in-frame clones, with some not included. The repertoire includes 150,000 to 200,000 clones, 75% to 85% of them detected once, and about 1.5% sits in the top ten. V was clipped by 4 bases and J by 2 bases, with 18 bases between them. The CDR3 covers 16 residues. Per germline, CDR1 SGHRS and CDR2 YFSETQ. Notes on the study in general: A list of around 160 TCR beta chains associated with cytomegalovirus was given.

In this sample, this clone turned up a few times. The antigen is unknown. The sequenced sample was PBMCs. The gene calls are TRBV5-1 and TRBJ1-2; D may be TRBD1 (5 bases). This sequence was found in a woman in her 30s in good health and CMV-seropositive. The CDR3 loop reads CASSPRWQGLNYGYTF. In nucleotides, the CDR3 is TGCGCCAGCAGCCCGAGGTGGCAGGGACTGAACTATGGCTACACCTTC.